This TCR beta chain was observed in a study of cytomegalovirus exposure and HLA in healthy donors. Germline loops: CDR1 SEHNR, CDR2 FQNEAQ (reference sequence). V shed 7 bases and J shed 4 bases, with 16 bases lying between them. This CDR3 region has 14 residues. With 60 Vbeta and 13 Jbeta primers, the PCR was carried out. The table came from immunoSEQ multiplex PCR; TCRdb's copy has only in-frame clones and leaves some out. The data hold some 140,000 clones, with about 61% observed a single time. The TCR was taken from a woman aged 40 to 55 in good health and CMV-seronegative. The chain is built from TRBV7-9 and TRBJ1-2; D possibly corresponds to TRBD1 (5 bases). Sequenced sample: PBMCs. CDR3 loop: CASTFQGLTYGYTF. In DNA, the CDR3 is TGTGCCAGCACCTTCCAGGGCCTCACCTATGGCTACACCTTC.